This TCR beta chain was identified during a study of post-analysis software for immune sequencing data. Study-level points and caveats: Compared with controls, patients had more of 4 or 5 TRBV segments, including TRBV5-6, TRBV5-1 and TRBV20-1.

Prepared TCR beta cDNA libraries contained unique molecular identifiers. TCRdb passed the PCR reads through MiXCR, listing each CDR3 protein once. This table has 650,000 to 850,000 distinct CDR3 sequences, around 50% appearing once. V dropped 6 bases and J dropped 5; count of bases not matched to a gene: 7. This CDR3 region has 16 residues. CDR1 SGHVS and CDR2 FNYEAQ come from the germline V gene. This clonotype has only a few counts. Its antigen is as yet unknown. What was sequenced was blood. The clonotype was recovered from a girl between 5 and 17 years old with multiple sclerosis. The rearrangement joins TRBV7-6 to TRBJ2-5; TRBD2 matches at 15 bases. This CDR3 is CASRRTSGRAGETQYF. CDR3 bases: TGTGCCAGCAGGCGGACTAGCGGGAGGGCCGGGGAGACCCAGTACTTC.